This TCR beta chain emerged from a study of immune evolution from preneoplasia to lung adenocarcinoma. Findings and limits, study-wide: Normal lung had the highest top T cell clone frequencies. Later-stage lesions seemingly showed higher T cell density and diversity than normal lung.

The germline V gene encodes CDR1 SGHTA and CDR2 FQGTGA. The CDR3 covers 13 residues. V lost 2 bases, J lost 3 bases, and 2 bases lay in between. Produced via immunoSEQ multiplex PCR; TCRdb's table is partial and in-frame only. The table lists about 5,600 clones, about 70% of them singletons. Two lung cancer pathologists independently confirmed each histologic diagnosis. Concerning this clone: Its matching antigen is unknown.

This clonotype originated in a person aged 60-79 years with lung adenocarcinoma. Sequenced sample: FFPE lung adenocarcinoma in situ tissue. The gene calls are TRBV7-3 and TRBJ1-6, with no clear D. CDR3 in DNA: TGTGCCAGCAGCTTAGACTATAATTCACCCCTCCACTTT. Amino acid sequence: CASSLDYNSPLHF.